This T cell receptor beta chain stems from a study of tumor-infiltrating lymphocytes in primary liver carcinoma. Regarding the study as a whole: In tumor-adjacent and tumor-blood pairs, overlap was lower than in tumor region pairs. CD4+ and CD8+ repertoires could not be compared in these unsorted bulk samples.

It was unsorted whole blood that yielded blood RNA, and germline DNA was also extracted. Production of TCR beta cDNA used 500 ng total RNA together with a constant-region primer. Investigators got TCR beta libraries out of three nested multiplex PCR rounds, done with slightly modified ARM-PCR. The first two PCR rounds used TRBV1-TRBV30 forward primers with a C-beta reverse primer, roughly 11 cycles each. TCRdb re-called the multiplex PCR reads through MiXCR, storing one row per CDR3 protein. Here the sample spans 310,000 or so distinct CDR3 sequences, nearly 60% being singletons. Germline lookup yields CDR1 MNHEY and CDR2 SVGEGT. The CDR3 length is 12 residues. Note on this clonotype: Its antigen is undetermined. The junction shows a germline mismatch at one end, possibly a read error.

This receptor was obtained from a woman younger than 45 with primary liver carcinoma and hepatitis B virus infection. The gene calls are TRBV6-2 or TRBV6-3 and TRBJ2-7; D is uncertain. The sequenced material came from peripheral blood. The CDR3 DNA sequence: TGCGCCAGCAGTCTGGGGTGGGGAGAGCAGTACTTC. Amino acid sequence: CASSLGWGEQYF.